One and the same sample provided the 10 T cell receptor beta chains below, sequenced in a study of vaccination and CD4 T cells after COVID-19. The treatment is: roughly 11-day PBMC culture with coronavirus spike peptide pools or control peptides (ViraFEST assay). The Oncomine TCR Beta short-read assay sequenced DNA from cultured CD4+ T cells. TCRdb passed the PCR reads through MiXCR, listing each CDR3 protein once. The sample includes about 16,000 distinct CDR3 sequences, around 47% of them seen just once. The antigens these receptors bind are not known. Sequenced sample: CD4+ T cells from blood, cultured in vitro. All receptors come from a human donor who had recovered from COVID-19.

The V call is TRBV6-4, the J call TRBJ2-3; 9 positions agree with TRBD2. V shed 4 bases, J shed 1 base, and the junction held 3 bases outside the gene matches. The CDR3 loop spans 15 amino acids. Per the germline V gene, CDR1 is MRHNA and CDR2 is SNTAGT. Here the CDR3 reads CASSGVAGGTDTQYF. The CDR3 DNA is TGTGCCAGCAGTGGGGTAGCGGGAGGCACAGATACGCAGTATTTT.

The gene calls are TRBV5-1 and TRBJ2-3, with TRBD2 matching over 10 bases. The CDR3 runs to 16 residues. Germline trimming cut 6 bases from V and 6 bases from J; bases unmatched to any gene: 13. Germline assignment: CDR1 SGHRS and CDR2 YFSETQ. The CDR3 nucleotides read TGCGCCAGCACCCTTCAGGCAAGCGGGGGGGCCGATACGCAGTATTTT. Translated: CASTLQASGGADTQYF.

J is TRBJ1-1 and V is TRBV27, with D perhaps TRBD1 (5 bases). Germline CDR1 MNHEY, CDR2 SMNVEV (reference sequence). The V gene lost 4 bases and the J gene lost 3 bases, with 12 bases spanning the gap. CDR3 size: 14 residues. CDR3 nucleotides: TGTGCCAGCAGTTCCCCAGGGAAAGACACTGAAGCTTTCTTT. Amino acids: CASSSPGKDTEAFF.

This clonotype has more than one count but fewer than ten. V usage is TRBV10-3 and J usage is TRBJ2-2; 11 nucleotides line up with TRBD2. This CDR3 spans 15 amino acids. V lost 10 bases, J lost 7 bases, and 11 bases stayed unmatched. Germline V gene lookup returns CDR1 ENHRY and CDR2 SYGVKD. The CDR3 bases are TGTGCCACCATAGCGGGAGGGGGAACGGTCGGGGAGCTGTTTTTT. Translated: CATIAGGGTVGELFF.

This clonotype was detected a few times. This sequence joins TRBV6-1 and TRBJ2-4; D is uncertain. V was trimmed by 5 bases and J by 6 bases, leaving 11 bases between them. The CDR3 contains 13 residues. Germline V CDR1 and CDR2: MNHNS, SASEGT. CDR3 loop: CASSNGPGNIQYF. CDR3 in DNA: TGTGCCAGCAGTAACGGTCCTGGAAACATTCAGTACTTC.

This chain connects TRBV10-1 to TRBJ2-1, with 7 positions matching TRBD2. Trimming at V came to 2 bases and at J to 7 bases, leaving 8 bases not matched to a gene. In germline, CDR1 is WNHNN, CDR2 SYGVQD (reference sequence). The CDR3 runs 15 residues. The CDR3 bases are TGCGCCAGCAGTGAGAGGGCGGGAGCGGCGAATGAGCAGTTCTTC. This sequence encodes CASSERAGAANEQFF.

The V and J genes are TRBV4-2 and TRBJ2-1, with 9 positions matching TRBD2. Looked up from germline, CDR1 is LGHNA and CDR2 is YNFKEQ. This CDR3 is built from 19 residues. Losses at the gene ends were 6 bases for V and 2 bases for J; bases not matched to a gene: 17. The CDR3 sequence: CASSVGGQRLAEPYNEQFF. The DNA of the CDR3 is TGTGCCAGCAGTGTTGGGGGACAGAGACTAGCGGAGCCCTACAATGAGCAGTTCTTC.

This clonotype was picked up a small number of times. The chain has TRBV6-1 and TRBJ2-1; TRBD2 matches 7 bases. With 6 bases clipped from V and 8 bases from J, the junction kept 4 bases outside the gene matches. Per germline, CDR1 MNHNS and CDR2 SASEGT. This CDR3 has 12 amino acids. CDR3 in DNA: TGTGCCAGCAGGGGAGGGTTGCATGAGCAGTTCTTC. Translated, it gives CASRGGLHEQFF.

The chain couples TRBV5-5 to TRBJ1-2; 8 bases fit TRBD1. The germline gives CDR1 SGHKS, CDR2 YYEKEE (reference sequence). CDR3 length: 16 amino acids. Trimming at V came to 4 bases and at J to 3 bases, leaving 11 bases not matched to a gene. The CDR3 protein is CASSPRSDRVDYGYTF. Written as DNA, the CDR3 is TGTGCCAGCAGCCCCCGGTCGGACAGGGTTGACTATGGCTACACCTTC.

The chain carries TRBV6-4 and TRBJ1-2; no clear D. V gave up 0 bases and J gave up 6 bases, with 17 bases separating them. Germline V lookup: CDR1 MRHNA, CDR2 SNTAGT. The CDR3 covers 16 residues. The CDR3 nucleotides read TGTGCCAGCAGTGACTCGTTCCGGACCGCGTCGGATGGCTACACCTTC. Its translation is CASSDSFRTASDGYTF.